This T cell receptor (beta chain) was sequenced during a study of technical replicates of blood from a few donors. The ends were cut back, 1 base at V and 6 bases at J, with 18 bases in the middle. The CDR3 is 16 residues long. Germline V gene lookup returns CDR1 SEHNR and CDR2 FQNEAQ (reference sequence). Assay used: immunoSEQ multiplex PCR; TCRdb lists only in-frame clones, some missing. This table has about 94,000 clones, 90% to 96% appearing once. Sequencing used T cells isolated from PBMCs. This sequence joins TRBV7-9 and TRBJ1-2, with D unclear. The source of this sequence is a human donor in good health. CDR3 loop: CASSLVSYGGTHGYTF. DNA for the CDR3: TGTGCCAGCAGCTTAGTATCGTATGGAGGTACTCATGGCTACACCTTC. Supplemented by reference TRBV7-9 and TRBJ1-2, the full variable domain reads DTGVSQNPRHKITKRGQNVTFRCDPISEHNRLYWYRQTLGQGPEFLTYFQNEAQLEKSRLLSDRFSAERPKGSFSTLEIQRTEQGDSAMYLCASSLVSYGGTHGYTFGSGTRLTVV.